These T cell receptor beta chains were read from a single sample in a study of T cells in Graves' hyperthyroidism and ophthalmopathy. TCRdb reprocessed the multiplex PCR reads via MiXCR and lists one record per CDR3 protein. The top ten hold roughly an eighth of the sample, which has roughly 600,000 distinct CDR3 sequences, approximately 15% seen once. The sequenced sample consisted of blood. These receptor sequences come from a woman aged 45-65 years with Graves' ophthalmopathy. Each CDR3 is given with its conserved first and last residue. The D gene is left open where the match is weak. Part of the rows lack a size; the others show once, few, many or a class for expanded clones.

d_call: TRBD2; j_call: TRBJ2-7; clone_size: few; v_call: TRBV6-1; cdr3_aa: CASSPGLADLYEQYF; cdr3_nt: TGTGCCAGCAGCCCGGGACTAGCGGACCTCTACGAGCAGTACTTC
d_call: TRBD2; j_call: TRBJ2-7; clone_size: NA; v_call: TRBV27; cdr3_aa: CASMVAGGSYEQYF; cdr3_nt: TGTGCCAGCATGGTAGCGGGAGGATCCTACGAGCAGTACTTC
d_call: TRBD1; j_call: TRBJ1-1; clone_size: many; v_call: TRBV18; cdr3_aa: CASSPPFGTGVRDTEAFF; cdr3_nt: TGTGCCAGCTCACCACCGTTCGGGACAGGGGTTCGGGACACTGAAGCTTTCTTT
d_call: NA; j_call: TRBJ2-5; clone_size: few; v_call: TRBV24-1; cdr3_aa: CATSNSGTGSETQYF; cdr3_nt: TGTGCCACCAGTAACTCCGGGACGGGCTCAGAGACCCAGTACTTC
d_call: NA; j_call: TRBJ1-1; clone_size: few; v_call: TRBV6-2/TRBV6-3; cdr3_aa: CASSPRPGTGNTEAFF; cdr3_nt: TGTGCCAGCAGCCCTAGACCTGGGACGGGGAACACTGAAGCTTTCTTT
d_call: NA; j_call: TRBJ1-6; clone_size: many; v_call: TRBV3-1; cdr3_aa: CASSQEFPRVDNSPLHF; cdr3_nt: TGTGCCAGCAGCCAAGAATTCCCCCGGGTTGATAATTCACCCCTCCACTTT
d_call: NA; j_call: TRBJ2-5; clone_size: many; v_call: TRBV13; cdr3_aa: CASSLLGVETQYF; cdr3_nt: TGTGCCAGCAGCTTACTGGGCGTAGAGACCCAGTACTTC
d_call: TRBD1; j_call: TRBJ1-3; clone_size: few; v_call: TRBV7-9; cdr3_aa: CASSSREQGTSGNTIYF; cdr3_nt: TGTGCCAGCAGCTCGAGGGAACAGGGGACTTCTGGAAACACCATATATTTT
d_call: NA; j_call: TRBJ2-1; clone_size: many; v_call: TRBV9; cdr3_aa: CASSGGQGAEYNEQFF; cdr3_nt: TGTGCCAGCAGCGGGGGCCAGGGAGCGGAGTACAATGAGCAGTTCTTC
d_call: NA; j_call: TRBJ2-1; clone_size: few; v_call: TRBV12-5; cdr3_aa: CASPLGGINNEQFF; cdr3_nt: TGTGCTAGTCCCCTCGGCGGGATTAACAATGAGCAGTTCTTC
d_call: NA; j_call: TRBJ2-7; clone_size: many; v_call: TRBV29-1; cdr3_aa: CSVHGTSYEQYF; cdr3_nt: TGCAGCGTTCACGGTACTTCCTACGAGCAGTACTTC
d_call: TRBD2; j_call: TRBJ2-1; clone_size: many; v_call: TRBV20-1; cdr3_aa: CSASKSLAGYNNEQFF; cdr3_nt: TGCAGTGCTAGTAAATCCTTAGCGGGATATAACAATGAGCAGTTCTTC
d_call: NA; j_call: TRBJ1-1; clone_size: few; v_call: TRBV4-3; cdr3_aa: CASSQGDKNTEAFF; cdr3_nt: TGCGCCAGCAGCCAAGGGGACAAGAACACTGAAGCTTTCTTT
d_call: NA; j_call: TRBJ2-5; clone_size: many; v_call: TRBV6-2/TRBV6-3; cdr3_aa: CASSARGGETQYF; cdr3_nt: TGTGCCAGCAGCGCTCGTGGGGGAGAGACCCAGTACTTC
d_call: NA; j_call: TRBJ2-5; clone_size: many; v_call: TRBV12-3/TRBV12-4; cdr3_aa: CASSYRETQETQYF; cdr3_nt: TGTGCCAGCAGTTACAGGGAAACTCAAGAGACCCAGTACTTC
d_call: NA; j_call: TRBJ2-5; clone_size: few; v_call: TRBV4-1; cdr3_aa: CASSQAPHFRETQYF; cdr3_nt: TGCGCCAGCAGCCAAGCACCCCATTTTCGAGAGACCCAGTACTTC
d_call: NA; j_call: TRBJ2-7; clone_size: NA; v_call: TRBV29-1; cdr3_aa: CSVGQLYEQYF; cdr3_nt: TGCAGCGTTGGACAGTTATACGAGCAGTACTTC
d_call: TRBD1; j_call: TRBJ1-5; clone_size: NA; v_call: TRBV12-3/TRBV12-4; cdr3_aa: CASRTGTANNQPQHF; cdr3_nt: TGTGCCAGCAGAACCGGGACAGCAAACAATCAGCCCCAGCATTTT
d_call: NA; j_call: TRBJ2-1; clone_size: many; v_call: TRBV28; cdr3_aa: CASSPHRDVEQFF; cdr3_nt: TGTGCCAGCAGTCCCCACCGGGACGTTGAGCAGTTCTTC
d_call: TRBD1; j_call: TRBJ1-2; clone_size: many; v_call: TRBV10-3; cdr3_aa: CAIRGDSDGYTF; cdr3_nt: TGTGCCATCAGGGGGGACAGCGATGGCTACACCTTC
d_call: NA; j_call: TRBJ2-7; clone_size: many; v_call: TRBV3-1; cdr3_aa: CASSQGDLGLKDDYEQYF; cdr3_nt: TGTGCCAGCAGCCAAGGGGACTTGGGGCTAAAGGATGACTACGAGCAGTACTTC
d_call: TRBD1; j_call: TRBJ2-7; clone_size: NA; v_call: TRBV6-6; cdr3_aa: CASSYSDRGTYEQYF; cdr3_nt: TGTGCCAGCAGTTATTCGGACAGGGGCACCTACGAGCAGTACTTC
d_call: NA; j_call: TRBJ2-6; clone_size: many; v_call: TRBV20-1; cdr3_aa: CSARSIPGANVLTF; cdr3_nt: TGCAGTGCTAGGTCCATCCCTGGGGCCAACGTCCTGACTTTC
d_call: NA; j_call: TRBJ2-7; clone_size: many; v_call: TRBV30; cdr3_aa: CAWSGVGVASYEQYF; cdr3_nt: TGTGCCTGGAGTGGGGTTGGGGTAGCCTCCTACGAGCAGTACTTC
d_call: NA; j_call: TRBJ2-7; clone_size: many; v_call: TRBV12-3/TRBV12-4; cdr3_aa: CASSSTYEQYF; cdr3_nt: TGTGCCAGCAGCTCAACCTACGAGCAGTACTTC
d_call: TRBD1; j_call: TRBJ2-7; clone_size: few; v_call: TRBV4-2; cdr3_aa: CASSQPGQGSLEQYF; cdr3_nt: TGTGCCAGCAGCCAACCGGGACAGGGGAGTTTGGAGCAGTACTTC
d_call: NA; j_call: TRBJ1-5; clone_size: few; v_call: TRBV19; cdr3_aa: CASSISGGRNQPQHF; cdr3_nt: TGTGCCAGTAGTATTTCGGGGGGCCGAAATCAGCCCCAGCATTTT
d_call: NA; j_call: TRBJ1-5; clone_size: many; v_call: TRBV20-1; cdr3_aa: CSASPGAGSNQPQHF; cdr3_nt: TGCAGTGCTAGTCCGGGGGCCGGGAGCAATCAGCCCCAGCATTTT
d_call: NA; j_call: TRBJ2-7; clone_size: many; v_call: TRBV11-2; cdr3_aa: CASSLGPREQYF; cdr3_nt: TGTGCCAGCAGCTTAGGACCCCGCGAGCAGTACTTC
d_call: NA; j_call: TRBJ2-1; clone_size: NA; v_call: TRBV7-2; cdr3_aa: CASSLGGANNEQFF; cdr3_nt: TGTGCCAGCAGCTTAGGGGGGGCCAACAATGAGCAGTTCTTC
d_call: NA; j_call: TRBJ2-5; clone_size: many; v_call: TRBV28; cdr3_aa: CASIRTVVHQETQYF; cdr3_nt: TGTGCCAGCATCAGGACAGTCGTACACCAAGAGACCCAGTACTTC
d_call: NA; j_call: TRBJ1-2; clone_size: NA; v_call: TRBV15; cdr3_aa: CATTGHFNYGYTF; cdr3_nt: TGTGCCACCACAGGACACTTCAACTATGGCTACACCTTC
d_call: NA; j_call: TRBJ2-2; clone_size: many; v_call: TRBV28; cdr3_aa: CASSLSPAGPNTGELFF; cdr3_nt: TGTGCCAGCAGTTTATCGCCAGCAGGACCGAACACCGGGGAGCTGTTTTTT
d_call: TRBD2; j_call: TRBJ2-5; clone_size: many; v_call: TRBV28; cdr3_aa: CASSTNSGRRQETQYF; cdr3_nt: TGTGCCAGCAGTACCAATAGCGGGAGGCGCCAAGAGACCCAGTACTTC
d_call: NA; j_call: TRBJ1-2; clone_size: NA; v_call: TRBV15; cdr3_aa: CATSWDKDHGYTF; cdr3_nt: TGTGCCACCAGCTGGGACAAGGACCATGGCTACACCTTC
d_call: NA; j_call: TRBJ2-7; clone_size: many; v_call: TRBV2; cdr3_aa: CASSELSGLGEQYF; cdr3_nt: TGTGCCAGCAGTGAATTATCGGGTCTCGGCGAGCAGTACTTC
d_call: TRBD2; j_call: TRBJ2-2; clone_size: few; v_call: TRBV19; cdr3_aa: CASRAGTKNTGELFF; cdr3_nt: TGTGCCAGTAGAGCGGGGACCAAGAACACCGGGGAGCTGTTTTTT
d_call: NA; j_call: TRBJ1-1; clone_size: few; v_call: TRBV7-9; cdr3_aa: CASSLIIGHLNTEAFF; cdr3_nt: TGTGCCAGCAGCTTGATAATAGGACACTTGAACACTGAAGCTTTCTTT
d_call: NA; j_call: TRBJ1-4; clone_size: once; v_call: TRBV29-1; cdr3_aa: CSVDAGYNEKLFF; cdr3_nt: TGCAGCGTGGACGCGGGCTATAATGAAAAACTGTTTTTT
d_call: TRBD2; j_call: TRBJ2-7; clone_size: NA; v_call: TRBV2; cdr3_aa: CASEGGAYEQYF; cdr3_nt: TGTGCCAGCGAGGGAGGGGCCTACGAGCAGTACTTC
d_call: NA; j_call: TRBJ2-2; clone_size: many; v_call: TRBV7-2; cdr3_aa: CASSLERITGELFF; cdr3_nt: TGTGCCAGCAGCTTAGAAAGAATTACCGGGGAGCTGTTTTTT
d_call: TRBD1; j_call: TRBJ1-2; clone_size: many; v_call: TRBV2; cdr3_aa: CASSPGQGAYGGYTF; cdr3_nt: TGTGCCAGCAGTCCGGGACAGGGGGCGTACGGTGGCTACACCTTC
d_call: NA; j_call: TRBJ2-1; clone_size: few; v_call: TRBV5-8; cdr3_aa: CASSPESDSYNEQFF; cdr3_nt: TGTGCCAGCAGCCCCGAATCGGACAGTTACAATGAGCAGTTCTTC
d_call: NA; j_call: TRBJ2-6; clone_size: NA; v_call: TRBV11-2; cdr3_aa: CASSSGASGANVLTF; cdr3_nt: TGTGCCAGCAGTTCCGGGGCTTCTGGGGCCAACGTCCTGACTTTC
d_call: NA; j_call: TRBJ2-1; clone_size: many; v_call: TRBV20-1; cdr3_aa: CSATGPLLGNNEQFF; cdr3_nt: TGCAGTGCTACCGGGCCCCTGTTGGGTAACAATGAGCAGTTCTTC
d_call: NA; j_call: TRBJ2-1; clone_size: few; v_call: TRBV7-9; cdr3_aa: CASSLVAGWVYNEQFF; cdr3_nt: TGTGCCAGCAGCTTAGTTGCAGGTTGGGTCTACAATGAGCAGTTCTTC
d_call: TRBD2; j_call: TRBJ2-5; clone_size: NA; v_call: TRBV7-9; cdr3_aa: CASSSLAGVSAQYF; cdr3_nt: TGTGCCAGCAGCTCACTAGCGGGAGTGTCGGCCCAGTACTTC
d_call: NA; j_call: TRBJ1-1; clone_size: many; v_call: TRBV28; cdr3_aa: CASSLIREDTEAFF; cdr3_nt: TGTGCCAGCAGTTTAATAAGGGAAGACACTGAAGCTTTCTTT
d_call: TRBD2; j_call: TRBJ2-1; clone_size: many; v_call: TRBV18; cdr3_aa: CASSPLTSGRLDEQFF; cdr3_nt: TGTGCCAGCTCACCACTGACTAGCGGGAGACTTGATGAGCAGTTCTTC